This entry lists 5 T cell receptor beta chains sequenced from one sample in a study of blood T cell repertoires in COVID-19. The repertoire was sequenced with immunoSEQ multiplex PCR; TCRdb's copy has only in-frame clones and lacks some. The sample yields 100,000 to 150,000 clones, 85% seen once. The sample comprised peripheral blood. These receptors were collected from a man between 60 and 75 years old with acute or convalescent COVID-19.

This clone was detected only a few times. V gene TRBV6-2 or TRBV6-3 combines with J gene TRBJ2-2; TRBD1 is a possible D gene (6 bases). The CDR3 covers 17 residues. The V and J ends lost 7 bases and 3 bases respectively, with 21 bases between them. The germline CDR1 and CDR2 sequences are MNHEY and SVGEGT. The DNA for the CDR3 is TGTGCCAGCATCCCCCCAGGGGCAGGGGCGGACACCGGGGAGCTGTTTTTT. Translating gives CASIPPGAGADTGELFF.

The chain couples TRBV5-1 to TRBJ1-5, with 9 bases lining up with TRBD1. Germline lookup yields CDR1 SGHRS and CDR2 YFSETQ. The CDR3 is 17 amino acids. The trim removed 5 bases at V and 1 base at J, leaving 10 bases unmatched. The CDR3, as DNA: TGCGCCAGCAGACGGGACAGGGCCCCTTGGAGCAATCAGCCCCAGCATTTT. Its translation: CASRRDRAPWSNQPQHF.

The chain carries TRBV30 and TRBJ1-2; TRBD1 agrees at 12 bases. The germline V gene encodes CDR1 GTSNPN and CDR2 SVGIG (reference sequence). V lost 3 bases to trimming and J lost 2 bases; unmatched junction nucleotides: 1. CDR3 length: 14 amino acids. CDR3 residues: CAWRGQGANYGYTF. CDR3 bases: TGTGCCTGGAGGGGACAGGGGGCAAACTATGGCTACACCTTC.

This clone occurred once. The genes are TRBV6-5 and TRBJ1-1; no clear D gene. V lost 8 bases and J 1 base, leaving 11 bases between the germline ends. The CDR3 covers 13 residues. Germline assignment: CDR1 MNHEY and CDR2 SVGAGI. This CDR3 reads CASHPGKNTEAFF. The CDR3 coding sequence is TGTGCCAGCCACCCGGGAAAGAACACTGAAGCTTTCTTT.

The V gene is TRBV25-1, the J gene TRBJ1-1; D remains unclear. Deletions cut 2 bases from V and 3 bases from J, with 16 bases between. Germline CDR1 MGHDK, CDR2 SYGVNS. The length of the CDR3 is 16 residues. The CDR3 DNA reads as TGTGCCAGCAGTGAAGCACACGCGGGAAGGTACACTGAAGCTTTCTTT. The encoded protein is CASSEAHAGRYTEAFF.